The entry below describes one TCR beta chain. The antigen is unknown. TCRdb analysed the 5' RACE reads with MiXCR anew, one entry per CDR3 protein. Of tens of thousands of distinct CDR3 sequences listed, about 7.7% are singletons. This sample is part of a study of human T cells and chemical hapten exposure. The study, taken as a whole, reports: Counts of TCRs above 1 in 1000 frequency stayed unchanged with DPC sensitization.

The CDR3 sequence is 15 residues long. The junction had 5 bases not matched to a gene; V was cut back by 6 bases and J by 0 bases. Unfractionated whole blood was the source of the extracted total RNA. The rearrangement links TRBV12-3 or TRBV12-4 to TRBJ1-5; TRBD1 aligns across 7 bases. This clonotype was sampled from a male donor in good health. The CDR3 reads CASSSRGVSNQPQHF. The CDR3 DNA reads TGTGCCAGCAGCAGCAGGGGGGTTAGCAATCAGCCCCAGCATTTT.